Sequencing of this T cell receptor beta chain was carried out in a study of identical twins. The authors used template switching to add a universal primer site and gave cDNA unique molecular identifiers. TCRdb re-derived calls from the 5' RACE reads in MiXCR, one entry per CDR3 protein. The sample gives about 700,000 distinct CDR3 sequences, about 9.4% of which show up once; roughly 0.9% is in the top ten. A word on this clonotype: A read error may produce the germline difference seen at one junction end.

Germline V gene sequence: CDR1 LGHDT, CDR2 YNNKEL (reference sequence). CDR3 length: 18 amino acids. A further study also used this sample, focusing on yellow fever vaccine responses in identical twins. From that second work: Twins' vaccine T cell responses were reported to seem partly convergent and partly personalized.

The genes are TRBV3-1 and TRBJ2-3; 10 bases fit TRBD2. This TCR came from a woman aged 18-35 years in good health. Sequenced input: PBMCs. CDR3 in DNA: TGTGCCACCAGCCAGAAAATTCGGACTAGCGGAACCACAGATACGCAGTATTTT. Protein sequence: CATSQKIRTSGTTDTQYF.